This entry is about one TCR beta chain. The antigen is not known. The data were taken from a study of beta chain features in type 1 diabetes. Across the whole study: Patient and healthy donor groups were alike in age, gender and cell yields.

Germline CDR1 reads MNHNY; CDR2 reads SVGAGI (reference sequence). The CDR3 is made up of 13 amino acids. V shed 6 bases and J shed 7 bases, with 15 bases lying between them. Study-wide results and caveats: TCRB CDR3s were moderately but significantly shorter in Type 1 diabetes patients in all four CD4+ subsets.

All of the isolated RNA was reverse transcribed, so expressed TCRB transcripts were sequenced. Profiling relied on immunoSEQ multiplex PCR, and the TCRdb table lists in-frame clones only, not all of them. The repertoire holds 300,000 to 450,000 clones, with over 9% as singletons. The gene calls are TRBV6-6 and TRBJ1-2; no reliable D call. Sequences were obtained from central memory CD4+ T cells from blood. The origin of this receptor is a young man with type 1 diabetes. The CDR3 protein is CASRRAEGTGYTF. The CDR3 DNA reads TGTGCCAGCAGGCGGGCCGAAGGCACTGGCTACACCTTC.